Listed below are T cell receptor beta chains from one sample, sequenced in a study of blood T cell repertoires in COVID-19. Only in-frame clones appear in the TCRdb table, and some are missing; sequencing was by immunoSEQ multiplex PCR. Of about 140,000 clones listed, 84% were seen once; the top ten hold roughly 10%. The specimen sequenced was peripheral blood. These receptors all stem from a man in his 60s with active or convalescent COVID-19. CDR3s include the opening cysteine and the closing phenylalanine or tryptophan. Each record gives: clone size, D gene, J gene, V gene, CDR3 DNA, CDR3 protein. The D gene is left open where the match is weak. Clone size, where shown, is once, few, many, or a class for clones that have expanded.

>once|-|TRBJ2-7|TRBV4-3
TGCGCCAGCAGCCAAGGGTACCGGGGGAGCTACGAGCAGTACTTC
CASSQGYRGSYEQYF
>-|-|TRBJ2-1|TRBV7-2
TGTGCCAGCAGCTTAGCCCAAGGACTACTTTGGCAGTTCTTC
CASSLAQGLLWQFF
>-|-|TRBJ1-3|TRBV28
TGTGCCAGCAGTTTATTTGCGGAGGGAAACACCATATATTTT
CASSLFAEGNTIYF
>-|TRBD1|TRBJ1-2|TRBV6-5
TGTGCCAGCAGTTACGGACAGGCCTACACCTTC
CASSYGQAYTF
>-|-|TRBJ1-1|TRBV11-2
TGTGCCAGCAGCTGGCGACAGGTTACCCTGAACGCTGAAGCTTTCTTT
CASSWRQVTLNAEAFF
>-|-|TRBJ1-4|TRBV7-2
TGTGCCAGCAGCTTGGCTAGAACAACTAATGAAAAACTGTTTTTT
CASSLARTTNEKLFF
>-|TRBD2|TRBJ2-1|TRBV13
TGTGCCACAGAGGGGACTAACTACAATGAGCAGTTCTTC
CATEGTNYNEQFF
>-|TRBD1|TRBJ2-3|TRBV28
TGTGCCAGCAGTTTGCGGGACAGGGTCAATACGCAGTATTTT
CASSLRDRVNTQYF
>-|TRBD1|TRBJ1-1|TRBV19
TGTGCCAGTAGTAACCGACAGGGGGCTACTGAAGCTTTCTTT
CASSNRQGATEAFF
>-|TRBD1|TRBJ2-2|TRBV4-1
TGCGCCAGCAGCCAGGGACAGGGCAACACCGGGGAGCTGTTTTTT
CASSQGQGNTGELFF
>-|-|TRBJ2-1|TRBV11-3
TGTGCCAGCAGTCCCGGGACTGCCAATGAGCAGTTCTTC
CASSPGTANEQFF
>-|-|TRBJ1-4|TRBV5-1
TGCGCCAGCAGCTTGGCTCGACCGGAGGAAAAACTGTTTTTT
CASSLARPEEKLFF
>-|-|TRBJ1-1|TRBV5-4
TGTGCCAGCAGCAGGACGGGCGGAGGGACTGAAGCTTTCTTT
CASSRTGGGTEAFF
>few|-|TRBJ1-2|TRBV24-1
TGTGCCACCAGTGATTGGCAGGGGACTAACTATGGCTACACCTTC
CATSDWQGTNYGYTF
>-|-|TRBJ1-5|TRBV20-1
TGCAGTGCTAGTATATCAGGGGCGACAAGCAATCAGCCCCAGCATTTT
CSASISGATSNQPQHF
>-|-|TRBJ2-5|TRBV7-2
TGTGCCAGCAGCTTAGTATCTATGCGGGCCCAAGAGACCCAGTACTTC
CASSLVSMRAQETQYF
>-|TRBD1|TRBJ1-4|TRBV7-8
TGTGCCAGCAGCTCCGCCCGACAGGGGCTAAACGAAAAACTGTTTTTT
CASSSARQGLNEKLFF
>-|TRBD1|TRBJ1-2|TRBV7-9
TGTGCCAGCAGCCCGCCGGGACAGGGAAATGGCTACACCTTC
CASSPPGQGNGYTF
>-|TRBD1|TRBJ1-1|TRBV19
TGTGCCAGTAGTATAGCATCGACAGGGGCCCCGGGCACTGAAGCTTTCTTT
CASSIASTGAPGTEAFF
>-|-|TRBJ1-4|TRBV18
TGTGCCAGCTCACACTGGACAGAAAATAATGAAAAACTGTTTTTT
CASSHWTENNEKLFF
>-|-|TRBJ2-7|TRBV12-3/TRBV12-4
TGTGCCAGCAGTCAAACAGGGTTGGGCGAGCAGTACTTC
CASSQTGLGEQYF
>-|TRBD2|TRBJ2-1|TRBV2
TGTGCCAGCAGTCGACGGCTATCGGGGACTAGCGATAAGTCCAATGAGCAGTTCTTC
CASSRRLSGTSDKSNEQFF
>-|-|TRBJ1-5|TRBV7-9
TGTGCCAGCAGCCCACCGGGGGATAGTAGCAATCAGCCCCAGCATTTT
CASSPPGDSSNQPQHF
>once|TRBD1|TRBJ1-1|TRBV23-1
TGCGCCAGCAGTCAATTTGGGACAGGGGTAACGAACACTGAAGCTTTCTTT
CASSQFGTGVTNTEAFF
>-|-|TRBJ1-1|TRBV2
TGTGCCAGCGGTCAGGGAACATACACTGAAGCTTTCTTT
CASGQGTYTEAFF
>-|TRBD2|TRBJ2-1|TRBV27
TGTGCCAGCGGCCCAGCGGGAGGGCGCTGGACGGTGTTCTTC
CASGPAGGRWTVFF